This TCR beta chain was profiled in a study of cytomegalovirus exposure and HLA in healthy donors. The CDR3 runs to 16 residues. V lost 3 bases and J 5 bases, leaving 14 bases between the germline ends. Germline assignment: CDR1 KGHSH and CDR2 LQKENI. This clone came up a few times. The PCR employed 60 Vbeta primers together with 13 Jbeta primers. TCRdb's copy holds only in-frame clones and misses some; the assay was immunoSEQ multiplex PCR. The table has 110,000 or so clones, 80% seen once. The clonotype comes from a man aged 25 to 40 in good health and CMV-seropositive. Sequencing was done on a sample of PBMCs. The V gene is TRBV18, the J gene TRBJ1-6; possible D gene TRBD1, 6 bases. The CDR3 DNA reads as TGTGCCAGCTCACCGACCCGCCGGACAGATAATTCACCCCTCCACTTT. It translates to CASSPTRRTDNSPLHF.